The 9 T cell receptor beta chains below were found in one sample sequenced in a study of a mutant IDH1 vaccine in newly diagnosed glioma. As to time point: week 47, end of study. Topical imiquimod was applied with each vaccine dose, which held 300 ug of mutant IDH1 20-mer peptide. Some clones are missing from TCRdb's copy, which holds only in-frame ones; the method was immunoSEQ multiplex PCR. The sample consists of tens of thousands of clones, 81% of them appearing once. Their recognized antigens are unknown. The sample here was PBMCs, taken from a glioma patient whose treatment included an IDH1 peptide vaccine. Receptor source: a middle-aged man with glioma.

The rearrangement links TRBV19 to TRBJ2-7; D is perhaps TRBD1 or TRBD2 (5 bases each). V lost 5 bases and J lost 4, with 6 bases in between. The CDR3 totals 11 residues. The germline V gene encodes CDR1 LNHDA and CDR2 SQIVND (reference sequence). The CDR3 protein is CASSEGYEQYF. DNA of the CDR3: TGTGCCAGTAGTGAGGGGTACGAGCAGTACTTC.

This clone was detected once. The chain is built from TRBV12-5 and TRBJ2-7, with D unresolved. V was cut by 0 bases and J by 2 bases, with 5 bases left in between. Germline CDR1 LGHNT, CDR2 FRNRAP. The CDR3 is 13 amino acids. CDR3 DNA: TGTGCTAGTGGTTTGGTACCGACCTACGAGCAGTACTTC. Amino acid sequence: CASGLVPTYEQYF.

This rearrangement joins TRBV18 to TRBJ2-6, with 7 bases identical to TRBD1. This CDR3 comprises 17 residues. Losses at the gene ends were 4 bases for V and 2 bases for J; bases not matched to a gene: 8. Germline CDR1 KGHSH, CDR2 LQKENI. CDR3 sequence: CASSLRQGGTGANVLTF. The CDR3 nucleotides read TGTGCCAGCTCACTCCGACAGGGTGGGACTGGGGCCAACGTCCTGACTTTC.

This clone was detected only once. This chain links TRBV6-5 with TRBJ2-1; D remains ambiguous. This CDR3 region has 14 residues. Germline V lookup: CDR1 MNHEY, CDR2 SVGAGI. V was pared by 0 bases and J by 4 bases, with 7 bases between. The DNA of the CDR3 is TGTGCCAGCAGTTACTCCGGATCATACAATGAGCAGTTCTTC. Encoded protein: CASSYSGSYNEQFF.

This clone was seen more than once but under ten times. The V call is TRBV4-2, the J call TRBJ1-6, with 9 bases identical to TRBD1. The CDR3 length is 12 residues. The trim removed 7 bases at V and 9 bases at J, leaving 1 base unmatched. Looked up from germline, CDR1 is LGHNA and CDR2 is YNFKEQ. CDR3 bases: TGTGCCAGCAAGACAGGGGGTTCACCCCTCCACTTT. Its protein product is CASKTGGSPLHF.

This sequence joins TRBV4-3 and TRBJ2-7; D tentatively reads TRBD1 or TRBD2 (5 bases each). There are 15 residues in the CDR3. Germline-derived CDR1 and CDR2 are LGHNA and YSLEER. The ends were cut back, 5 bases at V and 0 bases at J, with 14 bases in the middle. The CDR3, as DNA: TGCGCCAGCAGCACGGGGCTGGGGATCTCCTACGAGCAGTACTTC. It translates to CASSTGLGISYEQYF.

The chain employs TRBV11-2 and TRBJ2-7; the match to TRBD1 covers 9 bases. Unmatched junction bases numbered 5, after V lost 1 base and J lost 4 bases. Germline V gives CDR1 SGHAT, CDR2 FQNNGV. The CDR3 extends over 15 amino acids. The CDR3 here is CASSLVGTGKYEQYF. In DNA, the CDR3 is TGTGCCAGCAGCTTAGTTGGGACAGGGAAATACGAGCAGTACTTC.

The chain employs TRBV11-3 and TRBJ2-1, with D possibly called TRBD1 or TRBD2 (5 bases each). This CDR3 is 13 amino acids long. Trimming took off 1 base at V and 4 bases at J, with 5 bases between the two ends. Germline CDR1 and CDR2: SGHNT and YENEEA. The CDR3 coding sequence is TGTGCCAGCAGCTTAGGGGGGTACAATGAGCAGTTCTTC. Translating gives CASSLGGYNEQFF.

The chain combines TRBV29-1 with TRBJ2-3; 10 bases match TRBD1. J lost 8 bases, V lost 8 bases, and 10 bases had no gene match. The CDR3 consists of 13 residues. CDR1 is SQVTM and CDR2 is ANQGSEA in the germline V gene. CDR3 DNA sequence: TGCAGCTCTGGACAGGGGGATGGGGGTACGCAGTATTTT. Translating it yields CSSGQGDGGTQYF.